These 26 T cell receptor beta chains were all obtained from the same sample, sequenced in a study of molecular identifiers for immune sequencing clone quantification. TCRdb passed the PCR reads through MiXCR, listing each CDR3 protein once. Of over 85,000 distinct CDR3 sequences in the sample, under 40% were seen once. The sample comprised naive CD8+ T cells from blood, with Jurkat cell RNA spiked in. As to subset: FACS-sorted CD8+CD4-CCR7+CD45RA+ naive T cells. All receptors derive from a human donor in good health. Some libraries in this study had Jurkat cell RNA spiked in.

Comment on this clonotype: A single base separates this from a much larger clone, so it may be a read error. The CDR3 bases are TGTGCCAGCAGTTACCCGTACAAGCCCCGGCATTTT. Encoded protein: CASSYPYKPRHF. The rearrangement links TRBV6-2 or TRBV6-3 to TRBJ1-5; D is undetermined. CDR1 and CDR2 from the germline V gene are MNHEY and SVGEGT. This CDR3 region has 12 residues.

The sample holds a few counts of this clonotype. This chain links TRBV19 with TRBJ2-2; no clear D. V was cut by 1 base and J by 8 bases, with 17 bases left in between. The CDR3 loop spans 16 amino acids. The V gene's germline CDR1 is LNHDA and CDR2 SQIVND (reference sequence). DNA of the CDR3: TGTGCCAGTAGTATAGCGATCCCCCCCCGCCCGGGGGAGCTGTTTTTT. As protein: CASSIAIPPRPGELFF.

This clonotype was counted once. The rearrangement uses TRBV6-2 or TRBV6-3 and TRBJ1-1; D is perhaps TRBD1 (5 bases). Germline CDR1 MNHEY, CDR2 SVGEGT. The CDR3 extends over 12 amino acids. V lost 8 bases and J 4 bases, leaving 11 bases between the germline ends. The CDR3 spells CASHWRGTEAFF. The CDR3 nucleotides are TGTGCCAGCCACTGGAGGGGCACTGAAGCTTTCTTT.

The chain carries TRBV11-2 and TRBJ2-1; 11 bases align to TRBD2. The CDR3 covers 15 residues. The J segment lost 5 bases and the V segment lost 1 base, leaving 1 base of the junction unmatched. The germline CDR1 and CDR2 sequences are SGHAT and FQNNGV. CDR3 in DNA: TGTGCCAGCAGCTTAGGACTAGCGGGGAACAATGAGCAGTTCTTC. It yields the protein CASSLGLAGNNEQFF.

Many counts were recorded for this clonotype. The DNA of the CDR3 is TGTGCCAGCAGTCCCGCCCGTCCCTCCTTTAGCGGGGTTTCCTACAATGAGCAGTTCTTC. It codes for CASSPARPSFSGVSYNEQFF. The chain recombines TRBV28 with TRBJ2-1, with 8 bases identical to TRBD2. The ends lost 5 bases at V and 1 base at J; junction bases unmatched: 19. Germline loops: CDR1 MDHEN, CDR2 SYDVKM. The CDR3 covers 20 residues.

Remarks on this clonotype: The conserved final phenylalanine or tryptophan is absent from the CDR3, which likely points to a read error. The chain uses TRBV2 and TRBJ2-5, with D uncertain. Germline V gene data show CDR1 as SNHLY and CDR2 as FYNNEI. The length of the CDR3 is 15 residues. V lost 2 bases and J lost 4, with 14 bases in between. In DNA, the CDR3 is TGTGCCAGCAGTGAACCTCATCGGGTCGGAGAGACCCAGTACCTC. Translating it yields CASSEPHRVGETQYL.

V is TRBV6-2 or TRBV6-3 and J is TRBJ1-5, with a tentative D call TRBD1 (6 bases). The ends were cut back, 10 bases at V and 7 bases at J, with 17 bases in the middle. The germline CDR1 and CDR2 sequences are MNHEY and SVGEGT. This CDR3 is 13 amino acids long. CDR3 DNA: TGTGCCACCACGGACAGTTCAGTACAGCCCCAGCATTTT. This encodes CATTDSSVQPQHF.

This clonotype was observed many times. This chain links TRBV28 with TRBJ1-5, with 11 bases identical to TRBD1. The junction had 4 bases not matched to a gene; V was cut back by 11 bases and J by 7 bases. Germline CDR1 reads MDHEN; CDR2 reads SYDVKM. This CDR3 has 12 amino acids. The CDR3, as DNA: TGTGCCGGACAGGGGGCGGACCAGCCCCAGCATTTT. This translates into CAGQGADQPQHF.

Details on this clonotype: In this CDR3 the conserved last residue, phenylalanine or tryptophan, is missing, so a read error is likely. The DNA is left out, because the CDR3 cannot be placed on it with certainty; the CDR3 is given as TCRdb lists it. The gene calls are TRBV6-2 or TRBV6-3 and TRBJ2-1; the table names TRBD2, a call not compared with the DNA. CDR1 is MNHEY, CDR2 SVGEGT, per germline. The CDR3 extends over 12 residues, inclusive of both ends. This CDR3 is CASTEGVLVRFI.

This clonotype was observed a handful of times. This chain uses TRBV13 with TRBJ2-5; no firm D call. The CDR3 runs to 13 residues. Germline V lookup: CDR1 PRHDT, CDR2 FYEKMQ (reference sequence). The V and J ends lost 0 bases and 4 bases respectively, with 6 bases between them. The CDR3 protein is CASSLGSIETQYF. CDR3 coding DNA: TGTGCCAGCAGCTTAGGATCAATAGAGACCCAGTACTTC.

This CDR3 is CACRGGTAPYEQYF. CDR3 DNA sequence: TGTGCCTGCCGGGGGGGGACAGCGCCCTACGAGCAGTACTTC. The chain links TRBV11-2 to TRBJ2-7; a weak D match, TRBD2 (8 bases). There are 14 residues in the CDR3. Germline assignment: CDR1 SGHAT and CDR2 FQNNGV. V was clipped by 11 bases and J by 2 bases, with 19 bases between them.

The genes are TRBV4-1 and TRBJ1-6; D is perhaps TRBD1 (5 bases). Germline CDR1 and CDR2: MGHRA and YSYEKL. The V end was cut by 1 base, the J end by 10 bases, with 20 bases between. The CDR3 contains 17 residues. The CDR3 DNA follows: TGCGCCAGCAGCCAAGTCGTTGGGGGGTATACGGAATCACCCCTCCACTTT. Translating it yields CASSQVVGGYTESPLHF.

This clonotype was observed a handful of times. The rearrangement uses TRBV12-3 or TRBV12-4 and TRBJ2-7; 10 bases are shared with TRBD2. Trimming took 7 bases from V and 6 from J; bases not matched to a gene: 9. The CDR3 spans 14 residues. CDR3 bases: TGTGCCAGCAAGCCGGGACTAGCGCTCTCCGAGCAGTACTTC. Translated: CASKPGLALSEQYF.

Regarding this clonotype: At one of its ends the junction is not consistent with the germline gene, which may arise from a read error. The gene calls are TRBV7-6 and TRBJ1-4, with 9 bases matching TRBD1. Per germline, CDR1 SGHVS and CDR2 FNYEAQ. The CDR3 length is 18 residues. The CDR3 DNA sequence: TGTGCCAGCGGCTTAGCGCTGGGACAGGGACCCTTCGATGAAAAACTGTTTTTT. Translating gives CASGLALGQGPFDEKLFF.

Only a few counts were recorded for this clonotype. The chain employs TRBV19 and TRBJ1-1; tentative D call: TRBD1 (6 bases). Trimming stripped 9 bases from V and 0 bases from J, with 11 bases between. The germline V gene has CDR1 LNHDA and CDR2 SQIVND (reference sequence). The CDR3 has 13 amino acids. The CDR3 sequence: CASLQGMNTEAFF. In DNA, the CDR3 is TGTGCCAGCCTACAGGGCATGAACACTGAAGCTTTCTTT.

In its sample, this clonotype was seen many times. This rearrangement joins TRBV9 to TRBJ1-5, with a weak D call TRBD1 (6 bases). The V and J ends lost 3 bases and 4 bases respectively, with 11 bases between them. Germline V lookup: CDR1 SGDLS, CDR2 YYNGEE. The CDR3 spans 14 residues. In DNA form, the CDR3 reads TGTGCCAGCAGCGCAGGGGATTTTAATCAGCCCCAGCATTTT. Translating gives CASSAGDFNQPQHF.

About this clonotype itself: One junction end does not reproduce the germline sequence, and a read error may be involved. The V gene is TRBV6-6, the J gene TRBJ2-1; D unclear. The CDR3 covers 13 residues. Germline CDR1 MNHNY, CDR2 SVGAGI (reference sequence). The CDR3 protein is CASSSRIGDEQLF. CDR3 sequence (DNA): TGTGCCAGCAGTTCTCGCATTGGAGATGAGCAGCTCTTC.

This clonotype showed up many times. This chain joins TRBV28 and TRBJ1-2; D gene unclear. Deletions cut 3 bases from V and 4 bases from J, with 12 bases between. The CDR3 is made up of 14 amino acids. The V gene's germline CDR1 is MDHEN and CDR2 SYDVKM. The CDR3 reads CASSFTGKAYGYTF. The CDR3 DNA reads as TGTGCCAGCAGTTTTACTGGGAAAGCCTATGGCTACACCTTC.

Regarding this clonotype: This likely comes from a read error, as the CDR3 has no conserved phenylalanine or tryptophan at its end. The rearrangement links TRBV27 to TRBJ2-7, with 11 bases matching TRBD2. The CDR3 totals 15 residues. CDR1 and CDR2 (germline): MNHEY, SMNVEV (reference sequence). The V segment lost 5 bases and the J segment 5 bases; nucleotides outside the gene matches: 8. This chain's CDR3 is CASSILAGGNNEQYI. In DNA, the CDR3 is TGTGCCAGCAGTATTCTAGCGGGAGGAAATAACGAGCAGTACATC.

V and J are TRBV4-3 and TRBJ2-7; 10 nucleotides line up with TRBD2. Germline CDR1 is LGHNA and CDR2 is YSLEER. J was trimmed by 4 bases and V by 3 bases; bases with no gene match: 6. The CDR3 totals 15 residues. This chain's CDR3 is CASSQAASGSYEQYF. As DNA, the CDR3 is TGCGCCAGCAGCCAGGCGGCTAGCGGGAGTTACGAGCAGTACTTC.

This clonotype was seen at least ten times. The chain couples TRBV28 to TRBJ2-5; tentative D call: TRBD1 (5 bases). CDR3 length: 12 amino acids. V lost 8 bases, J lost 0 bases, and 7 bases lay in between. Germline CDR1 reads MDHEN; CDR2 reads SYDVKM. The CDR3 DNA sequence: TGTGCCAGCGCAGGGTACCAAGAGACCCAGTACTTC. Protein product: CASAGYQETQYF. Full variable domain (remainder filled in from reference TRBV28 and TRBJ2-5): DVKVTQSSRYLVKRTGEKVFLECVQDMDHENMFWYRQDPGLGLRLIYFSYDVKMKEKGDIPEGYSVSREKKERFSLILESASTNQTSMYLCASAGYQETQYFGPGTRLLVL.

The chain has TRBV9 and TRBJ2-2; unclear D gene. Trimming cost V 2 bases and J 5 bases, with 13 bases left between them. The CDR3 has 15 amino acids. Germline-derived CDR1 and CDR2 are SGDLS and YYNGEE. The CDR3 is CASSVSGKGTGELFF. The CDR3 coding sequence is TGTGCCAGCAGCGTTTCCGGTAAAGGGACCGGGGAGCTGTTTTTT.

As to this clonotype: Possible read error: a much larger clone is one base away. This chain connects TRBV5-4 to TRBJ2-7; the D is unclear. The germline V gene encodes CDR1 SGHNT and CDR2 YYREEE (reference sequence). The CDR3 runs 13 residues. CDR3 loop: CASSFGFSGEQHF. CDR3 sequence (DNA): TGTGCCAGCAGCTTCGGGTTCTCGGGCGAGCAGCACTTC.

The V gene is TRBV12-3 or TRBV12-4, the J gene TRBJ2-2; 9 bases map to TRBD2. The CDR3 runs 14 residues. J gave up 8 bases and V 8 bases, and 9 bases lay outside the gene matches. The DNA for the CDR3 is TGTGCCAGCCACCGCGGGGGGGCTGCGGGGGAGCTGTTTTTT. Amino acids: CASHRGGAAGELFF.

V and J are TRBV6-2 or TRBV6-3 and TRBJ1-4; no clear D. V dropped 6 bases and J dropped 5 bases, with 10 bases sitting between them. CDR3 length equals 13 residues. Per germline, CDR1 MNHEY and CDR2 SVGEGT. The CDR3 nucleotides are TGTGCCAGCAGAGACGCCCACAATGAAAAACTGTTTTTT. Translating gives CASRDAHNEKLFF.

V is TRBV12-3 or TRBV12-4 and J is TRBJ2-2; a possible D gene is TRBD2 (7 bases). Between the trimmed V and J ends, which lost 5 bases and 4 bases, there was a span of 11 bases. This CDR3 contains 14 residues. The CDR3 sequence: CASSPGGRTGELFF. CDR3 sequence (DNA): TGTGCCAGCAGTCCGGGGGGCCGCACCGGGGAGCTGTTTTTT.